This T cell receptor beta chain was sequenced in a study of T cell responses to AZD1222 COVID-19 vaccine. Study-wide results and limits: Spike-specific TCR breadth and depth grew following two AZD1222 doses. The donors showed a predominance of white British ancestry and of females, with possible underestimation of clonal diversity. Spike as a whole was targeted by vaccine-associated CD4 TCRs, dominant at 160-218 and 743-854.

V was trimmed by 5 bases and J by 4 bases, leaving 21 bases between them. Germline V lookup: CDR1 SGHAT, CDR2 FQNNGV. This CDR3 has 17 residues. The assay was immunoSEQ multiplex PCR, and TCRdb's table has in-frame clones only and misses some. The sample includes roughly 120,000 clones, roughly 93% of them seen just once. Investigators merged groups given second doses at roughly 4 or roughly 12 weeks. On this clone itself: As yet, its antigen is unknown.

This receptor was identified in an adult who received the AZD1222 COVID-19 vaccine. The chain carries TRBV11-2 and TRBJ1-3; D ambiguous. This sample comprised peripheral blood, obtained 28 days after the second AZD1222 dose. In DNA form, the CDR3 reads TGTGCCAGCAGCCCCCGGGAGGCGGGTAGCATAGGAAACACCATATATTTT. Amino acids: CASSPREAGSIGNTIYF.